Reported below is one TCR beta chain. Its antigen is currently unknown. These donors, healthy bone marrow donors, were studied. This record comes from a study of cytomegalovirus exposure and HLA in healthy donors. Overall study results and limits: Cytomegalovirus-associated TCR beta chains were listed, numbering 150 to 200.

Primers: 60 Vbeta forward and 13 Jbeta reverse. Authors' analysis steps: Around 80 million unique TCR beta chains, roughly 11 million of them shared, were counted by a later analysis. Sequencing used immunoSEQ multiplex PCR; TCRdb keeps in-frame clones, though not all of them. Clone size and V and J calls were adopted from that table, with D and trimming inferred from the DNA. The sample has 130,000 to 150,000 clones, roughly 75% seen once. The CDR3 is 12 amino acids. V was clipped by 0 bases and J by 11 bases, with 10 bases between them. Germline CDR1 ENHRY, CDR2 SYGVKD. This chain joins TRBV10-3 and TRBJ1-1; D uncertain. The sequence came from a man aged 25-45 years in good health and CMV-seronegative. What was sequenced was PBMCs. For the CDR3, the DNA is TGTGCCATCAGTGAGTCCCTAAGGGAGGCTTTCTTT. It translates to CAISESLREAFF.